The 17 T cell receptor beta chains presented below share a single source sample, sequenced in a study of T cell responses to AZD1222 COVID-19 vaccine. Using immunoSEQ multiplex PCR, the repertoire was profiled, and TCRdb retains in-frame clones only, with some absent. The sample carries approximately 100,000 clones, about 91% recorded once. This specimen consisted of peripheral blood, obtained on day 0 of AZD1222 vaccination. These receptors all stem from an adult in good health.

This chain connects TRBV3-1 (or the pseudogene TRBV3-2) to TRBJ1-5, with D hard to call. Germline V gene data show CDR1 as LGHDT and CDR2 as YNNKEL (reference sequence). V was shortened by 1 base and J by 2 bases, with 12 bases between the two germline ends. This CDR3 contains 16 residues. CDR3 nucleotides: TGTGCCAGCAGCCAAGGGCTCGCGGGCGGCAATCAGCCCCAGCATTTT. It specifies CASSQGLAGGNQPQHF.

The genes are TRBV5-6 and TRBJ2-7; 8 nucleotides agree with TRBD2. There are 14 residues in the CDR3. V lost 2 bases, J lost 2 bases, and 3 bases stayed unmatched. Per germline, CDR1 SGHDT and CDR2 YYEEEE. The CDR3 region is CASSLQAGAYEQYF. DNA for the CDR3: TGTGCCAGCAGCTTACAAGCGGGGGCCTACGAGCAGTACTTC.

The chain employs TRBV12-3 or TRBV12-4 and TRBJ2-1, with no clear D. The CDR3 consists of 13 residues. With 2 bases removed from V and 12 bases from J, the gap between germline ends came to 14 bases. The CDR3 coding sequence is TGTGCCAGCAGTTTACCCCCAAATTGGGGGCAGTTCTTC. Translating gives CASSLPPNWGQFF.

The rearrangement links TRBV25-1 to TRBJ2-1; D could derive from TRBD1 or TRBD2 (5 bases each). The CDR3 consists of 16 residues. Trimming pared 3 bases from V and 0 bases from J, leaving 12 bases between. Germline V CDR1 and CDR2: MGHDK, SYGVNS. DNA of the CDR3: TGTGCCAGCAGTGAGCCGGGACCGAGCTCCTACAATGAGCAGTTCTTC. It specifies CASSEPGPSSYNEQFF.

This clone was detected only once. V gene TRBV3-1 (or the pseudogene TRBV3-2) combines with J gene TRBJ2-7, with TRBD1 matching over 11 bases. The V and J ends lost 3 bases and 0 bases, in that order; junction bases with no gene match: 4. This CDR3 comprises 16 residues. Germline V gene sequence: CDR1 LGHDT, CDR2 YNNKEL (reference sequence). CDR3 sequence reads: CASSQFGTGGSYEQYF. The CDR3 DNA follows: TGTGCCAGCAGCCAGTTTGGGACAGGGGGCTCCTACGAGCAGTACTTC.

The chain carries TRBV6-2 or TRBV6-3 and TRBJ1-2; 11 bases are shared with TRBD1. The CDR3 covers 14 residues. Germline CDR1 is MNHEY and CDR2 is SVGEGT. V shed 2 bases, J shed 4 bases, and the junction held 0 bases outside the gene matches. This CDR3 reads CASSYGTGGYGYTF. The CDR3 DNA reads TGTGCCAGCAGTTACGGGACAGGGGGCTATGGCTACACCTTC.

This sequence joins TRBV7-6 and TRBJ1-1; possible D gene TRBD1, 6 bases. The CDR3 runs 16 residues. V shed 4 bases and J shed 7 bases, with 22 bases lying between them. Germline V gene data show CDR1 as SGHVS and CDR2 as FNYEAQ. The CDR3 loop is CASSSTGAAERLEAFF. In DNA form, the CDR3 reads TGTGCCAGCAGCTCAACGGGGGCCGCCGAACGCCTTGAAGCTTTCTTT.

V gene TRBV5-6 combines with J gene TRBJ2-5; unclear D gene. Germline values: CDR1 SGHDT, CDR2 YYEEEE. This CDR3 has 14 amino acids. The ends were cut back, 0 bases at V and 0 bases at J, with 6 bases in the middle. The CDR3 DNA is TGTGCCAGCAGCTTGGGGGTAGACCAAGAGACCCAGTACTTC. This gives the protein CASSLGVDQETQYF.

This chain uses TRBV6-5 with TRBJ2-7, with 10 bases that match TRBD1. The CDR3 spans 15 residues. The trim removed 7 bases at V and 3 bases at J, leaving 9 bases unmatched. Germline-derived CDR1 and CDR2 are MNHEY and SVGAGI. CDR3 nucleotide sequence: TGTGCCAGCACCTCCACCCGGGACAGGGGCTACGAGCAGTACTTC. Protein: CASTSTRDRGYEQYF.

The chain joins TRBV7-9 to TRBJ1-1; unclear D gene. Germline CDR1 reads SEHNR; CDR2 reads FQNEAQ (reference sequence). The CDR3 is 14 residues long. V dropped 5 bases and J dropped 0 bases, with 10 bases sitting between them. CDR3 loop: CASSPGRLNTEAFF. The CDR3 nucleotides are TGTGCCAGCAGCCCCGGGAGGTTGAACACTGAAGCTTTCTTT.

V gene TRBV2 combines with J gene TRBJ2-3; the D gene is possibly TRBD2 (5 bases). The CDR3 totals 12 residues. CDR1 SNHLY and CDR2 FYNNEI come from the germline V gene. V was shortened by 7 bases and J by 2 bases, with 7 bases between the two germline ends. The CDR3 DNA sequence: TGTGCCAGCACCGGACTCACAGATACGCAGTATTTT. This encodes CASTGLTDTQYF.

The chain recombines TRBV14 with TRBJ2-3, with a tentative D call TRBD2 (5 bases). In germline, CDR1 is SGHDN, CDR2 FVKESK. The CDR3 covers 15 residues. V shed 0 bases and J shed 4 bases, with 11 bases lying between them. The CDR3 nucleotides are TGTGCCAGCAGCCAAGAACGGCTAGCCGCAGATACGCAGTATTTT. Translating it yields CASSQERLAADTQYF. The full variable domain, completed using reference TRBV14 and TRBJ2-3, is EAGVTQFPSHSVIEKGQTVTLRCDPISGHDNLYWYRRVMGKEIKFLLHFVKESKQDESGMPNNRFLAERTGGTYSTLKVQPAELEDSGVYFCASSQERLAADTQYFGPGTRLTVL.

The rearrangement uses TRBV9 and TRBJ1-4; D is uncertain. Germline assignment: CDR1 SGDLS and CDR2 YYNGEE. Trimming shortened V by 0 bases and J by 5 bases, and 11 bases separated the two germline ends. This CDR3 is 15 amino acids long. The DNA of the CDR3 is TGTGCCAGCAGCGTAGCTCCAGGCGGGAATGAAAAACTGTTTTTT. This sequence encodes CASSVAPGGNEKLFF.

The J gene is TRBJ1-4, the V gene TRBV18; TRBD1 is a possible D gene (5 bases). The germline V gene encodes CDR1 KGHSH and CDR2 LQKENI. The length of the CDR3 is 14 residues. Trimming stripped 1 base from V and 7 bases from J, with 10 bases between. The DNA of the CDR3 is TGTGCCAGCTCACCACGGCAGGGCGGTGAAAAACTGTTTTTT. It specifies CASSPRQGGEKLFF.

This clone was observed a handful of times. The chain has TRBV6-2 or TRBV6-3 and TRBJ2-3, with 7 bases that match TRBD2. Germline CDR1 and CDR2: MNHEY and SVGEGT. With V trimmed by 2 bases and J by 5 bases, 4 bases remained unmatched. The CDR3 spans 14 residues. The CDR3 region has the DNA TGTGCCAGCAGTTACATGACTAGCCTAGATACGCAGTATTTT. It codes for CASSYMTSLDTQYF.

This chain connects TRBV5-1 to TRBJ1-2, with D maybe TRBD1 (6 bases). Germline CDR1 SGHRS, CDR2 YFSETQ. V gave up 2 bases and J gave up 7 bases, with 21 bases separating them. This CDR3 has 16 amino acids. CDR3 in DNA: TGCGCCAGCAGCTTACGCCCGGGACACGAATCCGGTGGCTACACCTTC. This gives the protein CASSLRPGHESGGYTF.

The chain joins TRBV15 to TRBJ2-1; 9 bases are a match to TRBD1. V was pared by 4 bases and J by 8 bases, with 9 bases of the junction left unmatched. The CDR3 has 15 residues. CDR1 is LNHNV and CDR2 is YYDKDF in the germline V gene (reference sequence). CDR3 sequence: CATSNRDRVWDEQFF. The CDR3 bases are TGTGCCACCAGCAACCGGGACAGGGTTTGGGATGAGCAGTTCTTC.